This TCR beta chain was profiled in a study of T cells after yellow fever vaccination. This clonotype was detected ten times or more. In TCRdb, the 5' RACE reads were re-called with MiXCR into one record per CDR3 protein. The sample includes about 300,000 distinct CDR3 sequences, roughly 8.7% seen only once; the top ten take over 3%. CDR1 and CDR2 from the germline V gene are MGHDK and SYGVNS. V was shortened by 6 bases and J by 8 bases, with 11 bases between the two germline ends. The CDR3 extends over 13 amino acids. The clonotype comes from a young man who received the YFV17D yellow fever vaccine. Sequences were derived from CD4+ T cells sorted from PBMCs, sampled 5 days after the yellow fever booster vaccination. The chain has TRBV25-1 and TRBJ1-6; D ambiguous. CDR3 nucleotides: TGTGCCAGCAGGCGAGGCACTGATTCACCCCTCCACTTT. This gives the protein CASRRGTDSPLHF.